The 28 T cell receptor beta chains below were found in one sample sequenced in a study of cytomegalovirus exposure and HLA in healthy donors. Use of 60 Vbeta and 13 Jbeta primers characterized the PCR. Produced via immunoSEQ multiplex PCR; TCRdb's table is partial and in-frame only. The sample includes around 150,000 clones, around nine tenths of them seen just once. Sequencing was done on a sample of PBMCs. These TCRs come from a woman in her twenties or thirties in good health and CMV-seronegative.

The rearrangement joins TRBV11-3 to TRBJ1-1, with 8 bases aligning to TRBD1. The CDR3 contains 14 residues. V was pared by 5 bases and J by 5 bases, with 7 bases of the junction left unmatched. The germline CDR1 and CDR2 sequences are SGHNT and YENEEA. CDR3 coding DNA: TGTGCCAGCAGCATCAACCAGGGGGCGACTGAAGCTTTCTTT. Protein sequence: CASSINQGATEAFF.

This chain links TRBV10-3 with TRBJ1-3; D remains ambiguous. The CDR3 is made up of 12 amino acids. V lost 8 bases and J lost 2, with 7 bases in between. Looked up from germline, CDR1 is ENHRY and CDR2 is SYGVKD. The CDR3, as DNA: TGTGCCATCTCGGAGGCTGGAAACACCATATATTTT. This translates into CAISEAGNTIYF.

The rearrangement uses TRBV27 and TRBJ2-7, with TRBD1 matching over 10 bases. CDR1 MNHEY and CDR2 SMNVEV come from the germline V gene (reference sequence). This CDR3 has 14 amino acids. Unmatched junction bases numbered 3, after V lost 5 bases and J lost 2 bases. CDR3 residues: CASSGTGAAYEQYF. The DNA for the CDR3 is TGTGCCAGCAGTGGGACAGGGGCCGCCTACGAGCAGTACTTC.

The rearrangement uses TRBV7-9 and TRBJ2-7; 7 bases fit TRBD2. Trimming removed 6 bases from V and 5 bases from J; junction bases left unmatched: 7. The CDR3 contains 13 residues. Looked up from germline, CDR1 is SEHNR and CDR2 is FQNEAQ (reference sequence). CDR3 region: CASSSPSGDEQYF. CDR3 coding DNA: TGTGCCAGCAGTTCGCCGAGCGGGGACGAGCAGTACTTC.

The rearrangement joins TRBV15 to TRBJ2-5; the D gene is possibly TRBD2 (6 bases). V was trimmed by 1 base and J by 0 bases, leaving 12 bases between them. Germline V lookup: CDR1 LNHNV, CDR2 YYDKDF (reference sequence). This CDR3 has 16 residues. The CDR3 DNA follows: TGTGCCACCAGCAGAGTGGACGCGGGGTACCAAGAGACCCAGTACTTC. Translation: CATSRVDAGYQETQYF.

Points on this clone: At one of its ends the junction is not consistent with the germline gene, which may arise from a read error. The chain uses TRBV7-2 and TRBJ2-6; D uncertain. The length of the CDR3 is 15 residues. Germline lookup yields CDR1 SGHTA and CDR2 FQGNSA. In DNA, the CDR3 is TGTGCTAGCAGCTTGGCCCTTGGTGGGGCCAACGTCCTGACTTTC. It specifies CASSLALGGANVLTF.

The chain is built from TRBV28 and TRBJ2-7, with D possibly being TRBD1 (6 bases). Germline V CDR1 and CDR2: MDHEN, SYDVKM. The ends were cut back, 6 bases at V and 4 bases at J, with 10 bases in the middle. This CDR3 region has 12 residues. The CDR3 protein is CASRLTGYEQYF. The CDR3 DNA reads TGTGCCAGCAGGCTAACAGGGTACGAGCAGTACTTC.

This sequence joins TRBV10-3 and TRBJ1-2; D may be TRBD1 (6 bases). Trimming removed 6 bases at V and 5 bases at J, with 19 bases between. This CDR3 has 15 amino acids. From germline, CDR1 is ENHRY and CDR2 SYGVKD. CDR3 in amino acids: CAIRSWTVSSYGYTF. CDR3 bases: TGTGCCATCAGATCGTGGACAGTTAGTAGTTATGGCTACACCTTC.

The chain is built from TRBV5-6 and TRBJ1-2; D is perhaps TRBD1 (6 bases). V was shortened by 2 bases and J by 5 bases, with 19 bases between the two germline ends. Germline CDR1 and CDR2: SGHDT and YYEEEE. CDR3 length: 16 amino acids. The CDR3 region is CASSFRERGGLYGYTF. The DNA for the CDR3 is TGTGCCAGCAGCTTCCGGGAGCGGGGGGGCTTGTATGGCTACACCTTC.

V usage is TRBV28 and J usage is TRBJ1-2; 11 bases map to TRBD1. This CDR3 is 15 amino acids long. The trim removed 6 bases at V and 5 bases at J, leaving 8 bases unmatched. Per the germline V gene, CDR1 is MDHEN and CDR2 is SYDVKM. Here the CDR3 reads CASSTGQGAGYGYTF. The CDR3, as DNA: TGTGCCAGCAGCACCGGACAGGGGGCTGGTTATGGCTACACCTTC.

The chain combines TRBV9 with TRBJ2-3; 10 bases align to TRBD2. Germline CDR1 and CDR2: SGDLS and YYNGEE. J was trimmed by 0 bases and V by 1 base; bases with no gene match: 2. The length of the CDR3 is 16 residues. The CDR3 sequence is CASSVLAGASTDTQYF. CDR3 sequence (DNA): TGTGCCAGCAGCGTACTAGCGGGGGCTAGCACAGATACGCAGTATTTT.

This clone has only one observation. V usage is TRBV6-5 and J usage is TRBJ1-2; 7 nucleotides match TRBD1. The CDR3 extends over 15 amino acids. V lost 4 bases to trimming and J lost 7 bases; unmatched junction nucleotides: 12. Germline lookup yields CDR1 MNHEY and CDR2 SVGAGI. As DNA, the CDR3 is TGTGCCAGCAGTTTGAATTGGGACAGCATCGGTGGCTACACCTTC. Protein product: CASSLNWDSIGGYTF.

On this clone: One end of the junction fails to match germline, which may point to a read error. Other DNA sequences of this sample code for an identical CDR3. The CDR3 region is CASSTNYRDSPLHF. The DNA of the CDR3 is TGTGCCAGCAGTACCAACTACAGGGATTCACCTCTCCACTTT. This rearrangement joins TRBV28 to TRBJ1-6; D is possibly TRBD1 (6 bases). The CDR3 runs 14 residues. CDR1 MDHEN and CDR2 SYDVKM come from the germline V gene.

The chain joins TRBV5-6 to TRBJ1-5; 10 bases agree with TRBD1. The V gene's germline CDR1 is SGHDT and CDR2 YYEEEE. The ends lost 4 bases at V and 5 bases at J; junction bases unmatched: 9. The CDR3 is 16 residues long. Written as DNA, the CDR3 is TGTGCCAGCAGCCTAAACCCCGGGACAGGGGATCAGCCCCAGCATTTT. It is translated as CASSLNPGTGDQPQHF.

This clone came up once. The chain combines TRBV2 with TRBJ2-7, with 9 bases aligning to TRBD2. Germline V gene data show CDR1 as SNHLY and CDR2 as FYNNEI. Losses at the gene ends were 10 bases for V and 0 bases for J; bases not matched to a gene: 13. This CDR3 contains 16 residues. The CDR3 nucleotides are TGTGCCACACTATTGGGCGTAGCGGGAGCCTCCTACGAGCAGTACTTC. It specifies CATLLGVAGASYEQYF.

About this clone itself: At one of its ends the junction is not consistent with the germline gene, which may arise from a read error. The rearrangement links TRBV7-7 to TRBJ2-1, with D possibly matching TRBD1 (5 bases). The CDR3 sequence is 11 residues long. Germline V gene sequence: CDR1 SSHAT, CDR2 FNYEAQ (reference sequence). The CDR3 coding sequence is TGTGCTAGCAGCACACAGGTGGAGCAGTTCTTC. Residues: CASSTQVEQFF.

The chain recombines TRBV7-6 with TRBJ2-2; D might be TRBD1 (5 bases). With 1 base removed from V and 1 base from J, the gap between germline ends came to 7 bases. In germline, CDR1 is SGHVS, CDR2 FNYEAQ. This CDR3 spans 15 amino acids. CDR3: CASSLGQGNTGELFF. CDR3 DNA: TGTGCCAGCAGCTTAGGCCAGGGGAACACCGGGGAGCTGTTTTTT.

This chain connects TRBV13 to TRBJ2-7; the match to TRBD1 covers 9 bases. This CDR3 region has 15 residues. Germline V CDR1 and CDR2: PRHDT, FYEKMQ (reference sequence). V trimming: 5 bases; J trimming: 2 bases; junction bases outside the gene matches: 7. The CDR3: CASSPGQGTTYEQYF. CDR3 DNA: TGTGCCAGCAGCCCAGGACAGGGGACCACCTACGAGCAGTACTTC.

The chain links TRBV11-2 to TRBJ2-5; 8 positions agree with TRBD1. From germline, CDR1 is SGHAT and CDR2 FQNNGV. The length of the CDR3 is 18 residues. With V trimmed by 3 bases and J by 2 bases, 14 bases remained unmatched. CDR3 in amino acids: CASSFFPRPGQAQETQYF. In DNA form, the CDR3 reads TGTGCCAGCAGCTTTTTCCCCCGGCCGGGACAGGCTCAAGAGACCCAGTACTTC.

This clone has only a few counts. CDR3: CASSFSGSETQYF. Written as DNA, the CDR3 is TGTGCCAGCAGCTTTAGCGGGAGTGAGACCCAGTACTTC. The J gene is TRBJ2-5, the V gene TRBV5-6, with 9 nucleotides matching TRBD2. The CDR3 consists of 13 residues. The V segment lost 2 bases and the J segment 5 bases; nucleotides outside the gene matches: 1. CDR1 is SGHDT and CDR2 is YYEEEE in the germline V gene.

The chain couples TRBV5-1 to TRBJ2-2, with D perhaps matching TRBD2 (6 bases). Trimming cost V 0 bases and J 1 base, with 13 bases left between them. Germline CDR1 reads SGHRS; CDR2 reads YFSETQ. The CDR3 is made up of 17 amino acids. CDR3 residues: CASSLGGDSQNTGELFF. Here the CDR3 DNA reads TGCGCCAGCAGCTTGGGGGGGGACTCTCAGAACACCGGGGAGCTGTTTTTT.

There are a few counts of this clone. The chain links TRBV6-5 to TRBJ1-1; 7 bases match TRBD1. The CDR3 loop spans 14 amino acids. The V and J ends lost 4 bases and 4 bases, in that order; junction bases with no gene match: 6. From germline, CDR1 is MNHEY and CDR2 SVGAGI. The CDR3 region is CASSSHRGGTEAFF. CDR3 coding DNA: TGTGCCAGCAGTTCCCACAGGGGTGGCACTGAAGCTTTCTTT.

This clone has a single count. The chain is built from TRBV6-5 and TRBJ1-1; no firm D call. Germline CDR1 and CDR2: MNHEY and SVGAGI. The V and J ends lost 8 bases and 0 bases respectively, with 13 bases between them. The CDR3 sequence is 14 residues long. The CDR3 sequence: CASHPNNLNTEAFF. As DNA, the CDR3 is TGTGCCAGCCACCCTAATAATTTGAACACTGAAGCTTTCTTT.

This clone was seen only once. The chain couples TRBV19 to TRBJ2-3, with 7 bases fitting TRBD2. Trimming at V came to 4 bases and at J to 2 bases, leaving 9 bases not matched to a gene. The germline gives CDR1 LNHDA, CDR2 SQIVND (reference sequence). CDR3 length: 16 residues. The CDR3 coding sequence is TGTGCCAGTAGTACGAGTCTAGCGGCCTTCACAGATACGCAGTATTTT. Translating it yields CASSTSLAAFTDTQYF.

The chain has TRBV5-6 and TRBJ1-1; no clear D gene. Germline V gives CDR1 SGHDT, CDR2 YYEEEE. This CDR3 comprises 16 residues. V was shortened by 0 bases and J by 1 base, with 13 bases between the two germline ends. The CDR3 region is CASSLVGLYRNTEAFF. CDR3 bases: TGTGCCAGCAGCTTGGTTGGTCTGTACAGGAACACTGAAGCTTTCTTT.

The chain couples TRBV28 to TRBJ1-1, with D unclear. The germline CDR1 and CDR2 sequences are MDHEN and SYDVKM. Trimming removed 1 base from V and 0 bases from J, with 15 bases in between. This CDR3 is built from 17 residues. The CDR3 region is CASSLSPRPRVNTEAFF. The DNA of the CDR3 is TGTGCCAGCAGTTTATCGCCCAGGCCTCGAGTGAACACTGAAGCTTTCTTT. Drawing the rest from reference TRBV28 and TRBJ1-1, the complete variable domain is DVKVTQSSRYLVKRTGEKVFLECVQDMDHENMFWYRQDPGLGLRLIYFSYDVKMKEKGDIPEGYSVSREKKERFSLILESASTNQTSMYLCASSLSPRPRVNTEAFFGQGTRLTVV.

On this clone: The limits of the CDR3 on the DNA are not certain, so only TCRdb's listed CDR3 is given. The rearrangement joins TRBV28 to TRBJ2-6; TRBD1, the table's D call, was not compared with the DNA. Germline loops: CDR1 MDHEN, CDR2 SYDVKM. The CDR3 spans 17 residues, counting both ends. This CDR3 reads CASGSGQGKSGANVLTF.

CDR3 amino acids: CASSSEGTSGRYEQYF. CDR3 DNA: TGTGCCAGCAGTTCGGAAGGAACTAGCGGGAGGTACGAGCAGTACTTC. The chain employs TRBV27 and TRBJ2-7; 12 nucleotides line up with TRBD2. Germline assignment: CDR1 MNHEY and CDR2 SMNVEV (reference sequence). This CDR3 contains 16 residues. V gave up 4 bases and J gave up 4 bases; unmatched junction bases: 8.